The T cell receptor (beta chain) described here comes from a study of vaccination and CD4 T cells after COVID-19. Across the whole study: A vaccine, either BNT162b2 or mRNA-1273, was given to participants in two doses.

Sequenced with the Oncomine TCR Beta short-read assay was DNA taken from cultured CD4+ T cells. TCRdb reprocessed the PCR reads with MiXCR, giving one entry per CDR3 protein. The data contain about 21,000 distinct CDR3 sequences, about 52% of them seen just once; the ten biggest clones take up approximately 4.5%. Deletions cut 3 bases from V and 1 base from J, with 9 bases between. Germline-derived CDR1 and CDR2 are LNHDA and SQIVND (reference sequence). The CDR3 has 14 amino acids. Treatment noted: approximately 9-day PBMC culture with coronavirus spike peptide pools or control peptides (ViraFEST assay). About this clonotype: Its target is unknown.

Specimen: CD4+ T cells from blood, cultured in vitro. The chain recombines TRBV19 with TRBJ1-2; D not certain. The TCR was taken from a human donor who had recovered from COVID-19. The CDR3: CASSISGVNYGYTF. CDR3 in DNA: TGTGCCAGTAGTATTTCGGGCGTTAACTATGGCTACACCTTC.